These 24 T cell receptor beta chains were sequenced from one sample in a study of T cells in Graves' hyperthyroidism and ophthalmopathy. Amplified TCR beta CDR3 regions derived from RNA transcripts. The HTBI primer set served for first-round RT-PCR of the TCR CDR3. MiXCR, applied by TCRdb to the multiplex PCR reads, yields one record per CDR3 protein. The repertoire holds fewer than 900,000 distinct CDR3 sequences, around 20% seen once, with over 15% in the top ten. The source material was blood. The source is a woman between 50 and 59 years old with Graves' hyperthyroidism that later progressed to Graves' ophthalmopathy.

The chain is built from TRBV19 and TRBJ1-2; D remains unclear. Germline CDR1 LNHDA, CDR2 SQIVND (reference sequence). This CDR3 contains 16 residues. V shed 4 bases and J shed 0 bases, with 15 bases lying between them. The CDR3 DNA reads TGTGCCAGTAGTACCTGGAGGAACCCGCCTAACTATGGCTACACCTTC. Amino acid sequence: CASSTWRNPPNYGYTF.

This clonotype was seen a handful of times. The chain is built from TRBV5-1 and TRBJ1-1; D might be TRBD1 (6 bases). Per germline, CDR1 SGHRS and CDR2 YFSETQ. Trimming cost V 3 bases and J 3 bases, with 15 bases left between them. The CDR3 contains 15 residues. The CDR3 region has the DNA TGCGCCAGCAGCTCCCCGCCCAGGGGACACACTGAAGCTTTCTTT. Translation gives CASSSPPRGHTEAFF.

This rearrangement joins TRBV6-1 to TRBJ1-1, with 7 bases fitting TRBD1. The germline V gene encodes CDR1 MNHNS and CDR2 SASEGT. Unmatched junction bases numbered 7, after V lost 6 bases and J lost 0 bases. The CDR3 has 15 amino acids. The CDR3 DNA is TGTGCCAGCAGGATAACAACAGGGGTGAACACTGAAGCTTTCTTT. This codes for CASRITTGVNTEAFF.

This clonotype has more than one count but fewer than ten. The chain uses TRBV9 and TRBJ2-5; D possibly corresponds to TRBD2 (7 bases). V was pared by 0 bases and J by 5 bases, with 14 bases between. This CDR3 spans 15 amino acids. Germline CDR1 SGDLS, CDR2 YYNGEE. The CDR3 reads CASSVGGGATETQYF. The CDR3 DNA follows: TGTGCCAGCAGCGTAGGTGGGGGGGCCACGGAGACCCAGTACTTC.

This clonotype showed up just once. The chain is built from TRBV6-4 and TRBJ1-5, with TRBD1 identical over 9 bases. Per the germline V gene, CDR1 is MRHNA and CDR2 is SNTAGT. Germline trimming cut 4 bases from V and 5 bases from J; bases unmatched to any gene: 6. The CDR3 length is 15 residues. The CDR3 sequence: CASSVTGGADQPQHF. The CDR3, as DNA: TGTGCCAGCAGTGTTACAGGGGGCGCGGATCAGCCCCAGCATTTT.

This clonotype was seen at least ten times. The chain links TRBV7-6 to TRBJ2-2, with 7 bases lining up with TRBD2. Germline CDR1 and CDR2: SGHVS and FNYEAQ. The CDR3 contains 17 residues. V gave up 1 base and J gave up 1 base; unmatched junction bases: 6. The CDR3 region has the DNA TGTGCCAGCAGCTTAGGTGTACAGCGGGGGAACACCGGGGAGCTGTTTTTT. Amino acids: CASSLGVQRGNTGELFF.

Concerning this clonotype itself: A read error may explain this, as a much larger clone is one base away. V gene TRBV7-3 combines with J gene TRBJ2-7; 7 positions agree with TRBD1. The CDR3 spans 13 residues. Looked up from germline, CDR1 is SGHTA and CDR2 is FQGTGA. V was pared by 5 bases and J by 3 bases, with 4 bases of the junction left unmatched. CDR3 region: CASSPTGDYEQYF. CDR3 coding DNA: TGTGCCAGCAGCCCAACAGGGGACTACGAGCAGTACTTC. Filled out from reference TRBV7-3 and TRBJ2-7, the complete variable domain reads GAGVSQTPSNKVTEKGKYVELRCDPISGHTALYWYRQSLGQGPEFLIYFQGTGAADDSGLPNDRFFAVRPEGSVSTLKIQRTERGDSAVYLCASSPTGDYEQYFGPGTRLTVT.

The chain joins TRBV30 to TRBJ1-1, with 11 bases aligning to TRBD1. The CDR3 is made up of 14 amino acids. The V gene end was trimmed by 4 bases and the J gene end by 5 bases; junction bases not matched to a gene: 6. CDR1 and CDR2 from the germline V gene are GTSNPN and SVGIG (reference sequence). The CDR3 spells CAWTRDRGRTEAFF. The CDR3 nucleotides read TGTGCCTGGACCAGGGACAGGGGGAGGACTGAAGCTTTCTTT.

The rearrangement uses TRBV6-1 and TRBJ1-2; the match to TRBD1 covers 7 bases. Losses at the gene ends were 7 bases for V and 6 bases for J; bases not matched to a gene: 8. The V gene's germline CDR1 is MNHNS and CDR2 SASEGT. This CDR3 contains 13 residues. CDR3 coding DNA: TGTGCCAGCACGAGGGGGCAAGAAAATGGCTACACCTTC. It translates to CASTRGQENGYTF.

A few counts support this clonotype. The chain recombines TRBV7-9 with TRBJ1-5; 8 nucleotides line up with TRBD1. The CDR3 runs to 18 residues. Germline V gene lookup returns CDR1 SEHNR and CDR2 FQNEAQ (reference sequence). Trimming cost V 4 bases and J 4 bases; bases outside gene matches: 15. CDR3 residues: CASSSWGGQGTRNQPQHF. CDR3 nucleotide sequence: TGTGCCAGCAGCTCTTGGGGTGGACAGGGAACTAGGAATCAGCCCCAGCATTTT.

In this sample, this clonotype turned up a few times. The chain has TRBV27 and TRBJ1-4; 8 bases are shared with TRBD1. The CDR3 extends over 16 amino acids. CDR1 and CDR2 from the germline V gene are MNHEY and SMNVEV (reference sequence). The trim removed 6 bases at V and 6 bases at J, leaving 12 bases unmatched. In DNA form, the CDR3 reads TGTGCCAGCAGCAATTTATCGACAGGGGTCTATGAAAAACTGTTTTTT. It translates to CASSNLSTGVYEKLFF. The whole variable domain, filled in from reference TRBV27 and TRBJ1-4, reads EAQVTQNPRYLITVTGKKLTVTCSQNMNHEYMSWYRQDPGLGLRQIYYSMNVEVTDKGDVPEGYKVSRKEKRNFPLILESPSPNQTSLYFCASSNLSTGVYEKLFFGSGTQLSVL.

The V gene is TRBV3-1, the J gene TRBJ1-2; D is undetermined. The CDR3 covers 13 residues. Between the trimmed V and J ends, which lost 0 bases and 7 bases, there was a span of 9 bases. Germline V CDR1 and CDR2: LGHDT, YNNKEL (reference sequence). CDR3: CASSQDPQFGYTF. CDR3 DNA: TGTGCCAGCAGCCAAGATCCTCAGTTTGGCTACACCTTC.

The gene calls are TRBV3-1 and TRBJ1-4; D gene ambiguous. The CDR3 extends over 16 amino acids. Trimming removed 2 bases from V and 5 bases from J, with 15 bases in between. CDR1 and CDR2 (germline): LGHDT, YNNKEL (reference sequence). CDR3 in DNA: TGTGCCAGCAGCCAATTTGCCGGGCAGTTCAATGAAAAACTGTTTTTT. It is translated as CASSQFAGQFNEKLFF.

This clonotype turned up a few times. V gene TRBV6-1 combines with J gene TRBJ1-4; D not certain. Germline CDR1 and CDR2: MNHNS and SASEGT. This CDR3 is 16 amino acids long. V shed 6 bases and J shed 13 bases, with 27 bases lying between them. CDR3 residues: CASSKVRGGPSERLFF. In nucleotides, the CDR3 is TGTGCCAGCAGCAAAGTCCGAGGTGGACCATCGGAGCGACTGTTTTTT.

The chain recombines TRBV7-9 with TRBJ1-2; the D is unclear. Germline V gene lookup returns CDR1 SEHNR and CDR2 FQNEAQ (reference sequence). This CDR3 is 16 amino acids long. Trimming shortened V by 7 bases and J by 2 bases, and 20 bases separated the two germline ends. The CDR3 loop reads CASTLEARILNYGYTF. The CDR3, as DNA: TGTGCCAGCACCCTTGAAGCCCGGATACTCAACTATGGCTACACCTTC.

The table lists this clonotype with many counts. The chain couples TRBV20-1 to TRBJ1-1; weak D call: TRBD1 (5 bases). The CDR3 spans 14 residues. V was trimmed by 0 bases and J by 0 bases, leaving 8 bases between them. Germline CDR1 and CDR2: DFQATT and SNEGSKA (reference sequence). The DNA for the CDR3 is TGCAGTGCTAGAGATCCAGGGATGAACACTGAAGCTTTCTTT. This codes for CSARDPGMNTEAFF.

This clonotype showed up just once. A much larger clone is a single base away; this may be a read error. The V and J genes are TRBV12-3 or TRBV12-4 and TRBJ2-2, with 10 bases that match TRBD1. CDR3 length equals 15 residues. The CDR3 is CASKTGTGDTGEQFF. Here the CDR3 DNA reads TGTGCCAGCAAAACCGGGACAGGGGACACCGGGGAGCAGTTTTTT.

This clonotype was recorded a few times. The chain joins TRBV20-1 to TRBJ1-5; D remains ambiguous. The CDR3 sequence is 13 residues long. V dropped 1 base and J dropped 9 bases, with 13 bases sitting between them. Germline V gene lookup returns CDR1 DFQATT and CDR2 SNEGSKA (reference sequence). For the CDR3, the DNA is TGCAGTGCTAGAGTGACGAATGGAGGGCCCCAGCATTTT. This sequence encodes CSARVTNGGPQHF.

The chain is built from TRBV19 and TRBJ2-7, with 8 bases matching TRBD2. Germline CDR1 reads LNHDA; CDR2 reads SQIVND (reference sequence). V lost 7 bases, J lost 0 bases, and 5 bases stayed unmatched. This CDR3 spans 14 amino acids. The CDR3 nucleotides read TGTGCCAGTAAGGTAGCGGGGCTCTCCTACGAGCAGTACTTC. The encoded protein is CASKVAGLSYEQYF.

Many counts were recorded for this clonotype. This sequence joins TRBV30 and TRBJ1-5; tentative D call: TRBD1 (5 bases). The CDR3 is 13 residues long. The V and J ends lost 5 bases and 5 bases respectively, with 13 bases between them. Per germline, CDR1 GTSNPN and CDR2 SVGIG (reference sequence). This CDR3 reads CAWGGRADQPQHF. The CDR3 bases are TGTGCCTGGGGGGGACGAGCAGATCAGCCCCAGCATTTT.

V usage is TRBV5-1 and J usage is TRBJ2-2, with TRBD1 matching over 11 bases. The CDR3 is 14 residues long. Germline V gene sequence: CDR1 SGHRS, CDR2 YFSETQ. J was trimmed by 7 bases and V by 4 bases; bases with no gene match: 3. The CDR3 reads CASSAGQGVGELFF. CDR3 coding DNA: TGCGCCAGCAGCGCGGGACAGGGGGTCGGGGAGCTGTTTTTT.

The J gene is TRBJ2-6, the V gene TRBV9; maybe TRBD2 (6 bases). Trimming left V 4 bases short and J 1 base short, with 15 bases between. This CDR3 has 17 amino acids. CDR1 and CDR2 from the germline V gene are SGDLS and YYNGEE. The DNA of the CDR3 is TGTGCCAGCAGCTCTCGGACTACATTGTCTGGGGCCAACGTCCTGACTTTC. Translating gives CASSSRTTLSGANVLTF.

This clonotype occurred a few times. The V gene is TRBV10-3, the J gene TRBJ1-2, with D unclear. The germline CDR1 and CDR2 sequences are ENHRY and SYGVKD. Trimming stripped 4 bases from V and 2 bases from J, with 11 bases between. The CDR3 runs 14 residues. CDR3 amino acids: CAISGPPPNYGYTF. CDR3 DNA: TGTGCCATCAGTGGCCCCCCTCCGAACTATGGCTACACCTTC.

This chain joins TRBV6-6 and TRBJ2-1; 10 bases are a match to TRBD1. CDR1 MNHNY and CDR2 SVGAGI come from the germline V gene (reference sequence). With V trimmed by 2 bases and J by 5 bases, 9 bases remained unmatched. The CDR3 is 17 amino acids. The CDR3: CASSYATGGRRNNEQFF. The CDR3 nucleotides are TGTGCCAGCAGTTACGCGACAGGGGGCCGAAGAAACAATGAGCAGTTCTTC.